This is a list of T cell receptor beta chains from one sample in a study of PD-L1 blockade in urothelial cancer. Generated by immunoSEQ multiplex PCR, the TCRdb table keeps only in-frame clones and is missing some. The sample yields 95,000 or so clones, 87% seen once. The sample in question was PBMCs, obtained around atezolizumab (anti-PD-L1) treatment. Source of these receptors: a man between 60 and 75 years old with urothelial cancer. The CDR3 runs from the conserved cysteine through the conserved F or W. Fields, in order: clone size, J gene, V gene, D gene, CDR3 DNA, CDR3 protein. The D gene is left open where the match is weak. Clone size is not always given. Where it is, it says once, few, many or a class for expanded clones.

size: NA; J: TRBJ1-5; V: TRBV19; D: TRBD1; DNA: TGTGCCAGTAGCCCAGGGGGCTACGAGGGTCAGCCCCAGCATTTT; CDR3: CASSPGGYEGQPQHF
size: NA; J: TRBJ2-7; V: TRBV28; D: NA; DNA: TGTGCCAGCAGTTTCGGTAACAGTGCCTACGAGCAGTACTTC; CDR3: CASSFGNSAYEQYF
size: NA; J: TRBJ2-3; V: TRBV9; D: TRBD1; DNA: TGTGCCAGCGGCCTGGACAGGGGGCCGGATACGCAGTATTTT; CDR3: CASGLDRGPDTQYF
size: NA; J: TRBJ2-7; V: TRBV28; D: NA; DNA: TGTGCCAGCAGCGCGGGGCGGGAGCAGTACTTC; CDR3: CASSAGREQYF
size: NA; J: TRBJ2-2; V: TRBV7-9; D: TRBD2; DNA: TGTGCCAGCACCGGCCCGGGACTAGCGGGAGGAAAGGCCGGGGAGCTGTTTTTT; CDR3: CASTGPGLAGGKAGELFF
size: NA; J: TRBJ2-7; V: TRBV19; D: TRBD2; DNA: TGTGCCAGTAGTATAGGGCTAGCGGAAGTAGGGGAGCAGTACTTC; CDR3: CASSIGLAEVGEQYF
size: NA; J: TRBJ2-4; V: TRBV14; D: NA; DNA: TGTGCCAGCAGCCAAGATCAGGGCGGTCTTCAGTACTTC; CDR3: CASSQDQGGLQYF
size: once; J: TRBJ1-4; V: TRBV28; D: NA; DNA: TGTGCCAGCTGTACAGGGTCACCTAATGAAAAACTGTTTTTT; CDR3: CASCTGSPNEKLFF
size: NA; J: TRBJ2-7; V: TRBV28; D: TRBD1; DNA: TGTGCCAGCAGTAGGACAGGGGGCGCTAACTACGAGCAGTACTTC; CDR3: CASSRTGGANYEQYF
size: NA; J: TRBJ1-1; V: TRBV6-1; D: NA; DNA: TGTGCCAGCAGTGACCGACAGGTGAGAGGCACTGAAGCTTTCTTT; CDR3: CASSDRQVRGTEAFF
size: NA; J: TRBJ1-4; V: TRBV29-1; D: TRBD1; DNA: TGCAGCGTTGAAGGGACAGGGGTTAATGAAAAACTGTTTTTT; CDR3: CSVEGTGVNEKLFF
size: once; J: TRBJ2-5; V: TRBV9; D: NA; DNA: TGTGCCAGCAGCGTCGGTAGGACTTCCCAAGAGACCCAGTACTTC; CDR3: CASSVGRTSQETQYF
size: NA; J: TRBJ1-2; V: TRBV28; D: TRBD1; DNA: TGTGCCAGCAGTTTAAAACAGGGGGCTGGTGGCTACACCTTC; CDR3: CASSLKQGAGGYTF
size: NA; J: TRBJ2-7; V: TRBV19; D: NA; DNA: TGTGCCAGTAGTATAGAGGCAGGCCGCGTCCTCTCCTACGAGCAGTACTTC; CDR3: CASSIEAGRVLSYEQYF
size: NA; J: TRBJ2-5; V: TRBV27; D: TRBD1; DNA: TGTGCCAGCAGCCCACATTCCGGGACAGGGGGAGGAGAGACCCAGTACTTC; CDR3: CASSPHSGTGGGETQYF
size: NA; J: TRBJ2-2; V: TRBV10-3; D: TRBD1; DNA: TGTGCCATCAGTAGCGACAGGGCGAACACCGGGGAGCTGTTTTTT; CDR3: CAISSDRANTGELFF
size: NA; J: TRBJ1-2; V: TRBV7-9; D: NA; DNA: TGTGCCAGCAGCACCCCCGGACAGCCCTCCTATGGCTACACCTTC; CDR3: CASSTPGQPSYGYTF
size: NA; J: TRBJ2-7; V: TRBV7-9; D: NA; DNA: TGTGCCAGCAGCCTATTGGGGGGGCGGCTTAACTCCTACGAGCAGTACTTC; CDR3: CASSLLGGRLNSYEQYF
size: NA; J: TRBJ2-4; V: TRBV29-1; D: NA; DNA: TGCAGCGCCGAGGGTGGGGCCAAAAACATTCAGTACTTC; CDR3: CSAEGGAKNIQYF
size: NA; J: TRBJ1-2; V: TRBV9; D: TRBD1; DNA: TGTGCCAGCAGCGCGGGACAGCCGCATGGCTACACCTTC; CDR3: CASSAGQPHGYTF
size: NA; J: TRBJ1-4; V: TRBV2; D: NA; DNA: TGTGCCAGCAGTGAGGGGGGGGAAGGAGAAAAACTGTTTTTT; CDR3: CASSEGGEGEKLFF
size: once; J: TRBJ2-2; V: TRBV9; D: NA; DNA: TGTGCCAGCAGCGTCCGTTTGGGGGAGGCGAACACCGGGGAGCTGTTTTTT; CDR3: CASSVRLGEANTGELFF
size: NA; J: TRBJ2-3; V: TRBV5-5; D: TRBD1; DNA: TGTGCCAGCAGTCCCGGGACAGGGACCACAGATACGCAGTATTTT; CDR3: CASSPGTGTTDTQYF
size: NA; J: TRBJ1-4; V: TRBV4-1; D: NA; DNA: TGCGCCAGCAGCCAGGCGACAGACCCAACTAATGAAAAACTGTTTTTT; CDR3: CASSQATDPTNEKLFF
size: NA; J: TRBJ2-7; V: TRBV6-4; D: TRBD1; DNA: TGTGCCAGCAACTCCCGGGACAGAGCCTACGAGCAGTACTTC; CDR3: CASNSRDRAYEQYF
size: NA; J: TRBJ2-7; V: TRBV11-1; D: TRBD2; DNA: TGTGCCAGCAGCTTCGAGCCTAGCGGCGAGCAGTACTTC; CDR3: CASSFEPSGEQYF